This T cell receptor (beta chain) derives from a study of blood T cell repertoires in COVID-19. About the study: PBMCs, B-cell-depleted T cells, or T cells provided the cDNA or gDNA that made up the material.

Source study methods: Estimation of nucleated cell counts was performed using reference gene primer amplification. The repertoire was sequenced with immunoSEQ multiplex PCR; TCRdb's copy has only in-frame clones and lacks some. The DNA gave D and trimming, while V, J and clone size come from that table. This sample has some 150,000 clones; roughly 79% occur once, and the top ten carry roughly 8.4%. The CDR3 extends over 14 amino acids. From germline, CDR1 is SGHNT and CDR2 YYREEE (reference sequence). V was pared by 9 bases and J by 3 bases, with 7 bases of the junction left unmatched. The sequence came from a human donor with acute or convalescent COVID-19. The donor label of this sample is uncertain. The V and J genes are TRBV5-4 and TRBJ1-4, with 8 bases identical to TRBD1. Sequenced input: peripheral blood. The CDR3 coding sequence is TGTGCCACGAATCACAGGGGGGCTAATGAAAAACTGTTTTTT. Encoded protein: CATNHRGANEKLFF.